This entry features one T cell receptor (beta chain) sequence. Its antigen is still unknown. Among the donors, all were Caucasian adults who lived in Nashville, Tennessee. The data derive from a study of shared clonotypes between healthy human individuals. Trimming cost V 11 bases and J 1 base; bases outside gene matches: 5. The CDR3 runs to 13 residues. Germline loops: CDR1 LNHDA, CDR2 SQIVND (reference sequence). Study-level points and caveats: Relative to their counterparts shared across all four donors, non-shared clonotypes exhibited diminished generation probabilities.

This table comes from immunoSEQ multiplex PCR, and its TCRdb copy is limited to in-frame clones, with some not included. The repertoire holds roughly 2.6 million clones, with more than 90% as singletons. The TCR sequence derives from a man aged 18 to 30 in good health. The V gene is TRBV19, the J gene TRBJ2-7; TRBD1 matches 10 bases. What was sequenced was naive CD4+ T cells sorted from blood. Described subset: CD45RA+ positively selected. CDR3: CASGTGVSYEQYF. CDR3 nucleotides: TGTGCCTCCGGGACAGGGGTTTCCTACGAGCAGTACTTC.